A selection of T cell receptor beta chains follows, all from one sample in a study of PD-1 blockade in classical Hodgkin lymphoma. The table came from immunoSEQ multiplex PCR; TCRdb's copy has only in-frame clones and leaves some out. The sample includes around 14,000 clones, about 86% of them seen just once. The sample was peripheral blood mononuclear cells (PBMCs), taken before the second cycle of nivolumab. The source of these receptors is a human donor with classical Hodgkin lymphoma. The CDR3 runs from the conserved cysteine through the conserved F or W. Each record gives: V gene, clone size, J gene, D gene, CDR3 protein, CDR3 DNA. A D gene is named only where the DNA matches it firmly. Clone size is not always given. Where it is, it says once, few, many or a class for expanded clones.

TRBV5-6	-	TRBJ1-2	-	CASSLGQDYGYTF	TGTGCCAGCAGCTTAGGCCAAGACTATGGCTACACCTTC
TRBV27	-	TRBJ2-3	-	CASSSSTGSTDTQYF	TGTGCCAGCAGTTCCTCGACAGGTAGCACAGATACGCAGTATTTT
TRBV27	-	TRBJ2-2	TRBD1	CASSRDRNTGELFF	TGTGCCAGCAGTCGGGACAGGAACACCGGGGAGCTGTTTTTT
TRBV27	few	TRBJ1-4	-	CASRLRSGGEKLFF	TGTGCCAGCAGACTCAGATCGGGAGGTGAAAAACTGTTTTTT
TRBV9	-	TRBJ2-4	TRBD1	CASSAAQGLVQYF	TGTGCCAGCAGCGCCGCACAGGGGCTTGTTCAGTACTTC
TRBV6-5	-	TRBJ1-1	-	CASSYWGGLDTEAFF	TGTGCCAGCAGTTACTGGGGAGGGTTGGACACTGAAGCTTTCTTT
TRBV4-3	few	TRBJ2-5	TRBD1	CASSQAWAGGQETQYF	TGCGCCAGCAGCCAAGCGTGGGCAGGGGGCCAAGAGACCCAGTACTTC
TRBV5-1	once	TRBJ2-7	-	CASSLGGEQYF	TGCGCCAGCAGCCTTGGGGGCGAGCAGTACTTC
TRBV6-5	-	TRBJ2-3	-	CASSAGSRTDTQYF	TGTGCCAGCAGTGCAGGGTCGAGGACAGATACGCAGTATTTT
TRBV2	few	TRBJ2-7	-	CASSPNTYEQYF	TGTGCCAGCAGTCCTAATACCTACGAGCAGTACTTC
TRBV19	-	TRBJ2-7	TRBD2	CASSIVASGPYEQYF	TGTGCCAGTAGTATTGTTGCTAGCGGTCCCTACGAGCAGTACTTC
TRBV5-1	-	TRBJ2-2	TRBD1	CASSLRDRYTGELFF	TGCGCCAGCAGCTTACGGGACAGATACACCGGGGAGCTGTTTTTT
TRBV5-1	-	TRBJ2-2	TRBD1	CATTRTGANTGELFF	TGCGCCACCACGAGGACAGGGGCGAACACCGGGGAGCTGTTTTTT
TRBV7-6	-	TRBJ1-4	-	CASSLRPATNEKLFF	TGTGCCAGCAGCCTCCGACCCGCAACTAATGAAAAACTGTTTTTT
TRBV18	few	TRBJ2-5	TRBD2	CASSPISGGRPETQYF	TGTGCCAGCTCACCAATTAGCGGGGGCCGTCCGGAGACCCAGTACTTC
TRBV28	-	TRBJ1-5	TRBD1	CASSEISRGRQPQHF	TGTGCCAGCAGTGAAATCTCCAGGGGGCGTCAGCCCCAGCATTTT
TRBV28	-	TRBJ1-1	-	CASSSINTEAFF	TGTGCCAGCAGTTCGATTAACACTGAAGCTTTCTTT
TRBV18	-	TRBJ2-5	-	CASSPPYNQETQYF	TGTGCCAGCTCACCACCCTACAACCAAGAGACCCAGTACTTC
TRBV14	once	TRBJ1-2	-	CASSRDAVYGYTF	TGTGCCAGCAGCCGGGACGCAGTCTATGGCTACACCTTC
TRBV7-2	-	TRBJ1-4	TRBD1	CASSLAGGPEKLFF	TGTGCCAGCAGCTTAGCAGGGGGCCCCGAAAAACTGTTTTTT
TRBV29-1	-	TRBJ2-3	-	CSVLGGVTRADTQYF	TGCAGCGTGCTCGGCGGGGTGACGCGCGCAGATACGCAGTATTTT
TRBV29-1	-	TRBJ1-2	-	CSVERTARGGSYTF	TGCAGCGTTGAACGGACAGCTCGGGGGGGAAGCTACACCTTC
TRBV7-9	-	TRBJ1-4	-	CASNRGAGLNEKLFF	TGTGCCAGCAACCGAGGGGCAGGCTTGAATGAAAAACTGTTTTTT
TRBV4-1	-	TRBJ1-4	-	CASSPPALRTNEKLFF	TGCGCCAGCAGCCCCCCGGCACTTAGAACTAATGAAAAACTGTTTTTT
TRBV4-3	-	TRBJ1-6	-	CASSPAFWRGAQWSPLHF	TGCGCCAGCAGCCCTGCATTCTGGCGGGGGGCTCAATGGTCACCCCTCCACTTT
TRBV7-8	-	TRBJ2-7	TRBD1	CASSLRGGSSYEQYF	TGTGCCAGCAGCTTACGAGGGGGCAGCTCCTACGAGCAGTACTTC
TRBV29-1	few	TRBJ1-2	-	CSGGDTNYGYTF	TGCAGCGGAGGGGACACGAACTATGGCTACACCTTC